This TCR beta chain was found in a study of CD8 T cells in ankylosing spondylitis. Each CDR3 protein is one row after TCRdb ran MiXCR on the 5' RACE reads. In the table there are 150,000 to 200,000 distinct CDR3 sequences, around 10% of which are singletons. The study's findings and limits: Characteristic of ankylosing spondylitis blood, it appeared, was a TCR beta motif comprising several highly homologous variants. Significant enrichment of disease-linked clones was reported in matched ankylosing spondylitis synovial fluid. Some motif variants were previously reported in reactive arthritis synovial fluid and blood.

This clonotype was seen a few times. As yet, its antigen is unknown. Germline assignment: CDR1 SGHTA and CDR2 FQGNSA. Trimming shortened V by 2 bases and J by 3 bases, and 14 bases separated the two germline ends. CDR3 length: 15 residues. The sequenced sample consisted of blood, either unsorted or a sorted T cell fraction (not recorded which). The TCR originated in a male donor with ankylosing spondylitis or in good health (not recorded which). The chain couples TRBV7-2 to TRBJ2-7; a possible D gene is TRBD2 (6 bases). CDR3 sequence (DNA): TGTGCCAGCAGCTTACTGTATGGTAGCGGCTACGAGCAGTACTTC. It is translated as CASSLLYGSGYEQYF.